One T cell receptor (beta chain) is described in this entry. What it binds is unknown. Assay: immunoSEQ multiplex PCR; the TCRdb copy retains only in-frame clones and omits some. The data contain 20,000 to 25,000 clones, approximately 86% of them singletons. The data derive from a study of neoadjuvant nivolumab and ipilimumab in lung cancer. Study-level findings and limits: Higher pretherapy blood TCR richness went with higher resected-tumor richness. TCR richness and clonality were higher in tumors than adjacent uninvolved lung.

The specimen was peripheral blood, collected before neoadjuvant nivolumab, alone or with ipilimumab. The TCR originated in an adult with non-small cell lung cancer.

The CDR3 spells CASLGLFTGELFF. In DNA form, the CDR3 reads TGTGCCAGCCTCGGACTCTTCACCGGGGAGCTGTTTTTT. This sequence joins TRBV18 and TRBJ2-2; tentatively, D is TRBD2 (5 bases). The germline V gene encodes CDR1 KGHSH and CDR2 LQKENI. The CDR3 is 13 amino acids. V lost 8 bases to trimming and J lost 4 bases, with 11 bases between them.